This TCR beta chain came from a study of cytomegalovirus exposure and HLA in healthy donors. The V segment lost 1 base and the J segment 6 bases; nucleotides outside the gene matches: 3. Germline values: CDR1 SGHTA, CDR2 FQGTGA. CDR3 length: 15 amino acids. The PCR used 60 Vbeta and 13 Jbeta primers. This table comes from immunoSEQ multiplex PCR, and its TCRdb copy is limited to in-frame clones, with some not included. This table has roughly 130,000 clones, around 84% appearing once. Whereas donors were nominally healthy upon sampling, unrecorded immune exposures were probable. General study points: Association with HLA alleles at 0.05 false discovery rate was found for 16,951 TCR beta sequences in a later analysis. It was confirmed in vitro that a few of the CMV-associated chains were specific for CMV antigens. High specificity and sensitivity for cytomegalovirus status were reported for the classifier.

Notes on this clone: Its antigen remains unknown.

Sequencing used PBMCs. The chain recombines TRBV7-3 with TRBJ2-1; 10 positions match TRBD2. The TCR sequence derives from a man aged 45-65 years in good health and CMV-seronegative. In DNA, the CDR3 is TGTGCCAGCAGCTTAATAGCGGGGGGACGCAATGAGCAGTTCTTC. Its translation: CASSLIAGGRNEQFF.